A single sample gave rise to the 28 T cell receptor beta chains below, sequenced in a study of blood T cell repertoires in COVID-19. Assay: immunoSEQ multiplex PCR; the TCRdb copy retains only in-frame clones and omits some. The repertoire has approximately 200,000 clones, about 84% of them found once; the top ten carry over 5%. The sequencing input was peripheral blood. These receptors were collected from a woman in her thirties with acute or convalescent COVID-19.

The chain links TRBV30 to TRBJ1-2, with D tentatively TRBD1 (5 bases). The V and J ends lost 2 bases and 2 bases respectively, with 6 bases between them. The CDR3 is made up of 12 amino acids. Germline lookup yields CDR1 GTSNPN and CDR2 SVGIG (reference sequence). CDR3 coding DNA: TGTGCCTGGAGTCAGGGAAACTATGGCTACACCTTC. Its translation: CAWSQGNYGYTF.

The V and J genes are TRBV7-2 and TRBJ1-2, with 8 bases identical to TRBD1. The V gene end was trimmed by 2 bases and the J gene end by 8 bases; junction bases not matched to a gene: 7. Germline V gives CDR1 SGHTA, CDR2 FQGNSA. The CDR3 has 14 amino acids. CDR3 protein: CASSLNQGAGGYTF. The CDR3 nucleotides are TGTGCCAGCAGCTTAAACCAGGGGGCTGGGGGCTACACCTTC.

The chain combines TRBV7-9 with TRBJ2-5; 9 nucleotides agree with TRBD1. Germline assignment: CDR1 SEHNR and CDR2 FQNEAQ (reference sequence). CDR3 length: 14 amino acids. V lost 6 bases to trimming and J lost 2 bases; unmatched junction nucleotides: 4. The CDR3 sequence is CASSPGQGQETQYF. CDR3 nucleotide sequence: TGTGCCAGCAGTCCTGGACAGGGGCAAGAGACCCAGTACTTC. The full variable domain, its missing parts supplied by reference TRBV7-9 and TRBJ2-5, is DTGVSQNPRHKITKRGQNVTFRCDPISEHNRLYWYRQTLGQGPEFLTYFQNEAQLEKSRLLSDRFSAERPKGSFSTLEIQRTEQGDSAMYLCASSPGQGQETQYFGPGTRLLVL.

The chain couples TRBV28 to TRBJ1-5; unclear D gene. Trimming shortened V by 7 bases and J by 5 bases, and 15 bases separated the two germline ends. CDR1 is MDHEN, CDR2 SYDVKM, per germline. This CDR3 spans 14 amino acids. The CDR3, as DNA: TGTGCCAGCAAATCAGGCCCGGCCCATCAGCCCCAGCATTTT. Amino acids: CASKSGPAHQPQHF.

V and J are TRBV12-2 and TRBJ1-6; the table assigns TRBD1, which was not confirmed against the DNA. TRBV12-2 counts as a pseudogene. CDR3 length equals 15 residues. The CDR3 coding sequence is TGTGCAAGTCGCTTTAGGGACAGGGACAATTCACCCCTCCACTTT. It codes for CASRFRDRDNSPLHF.

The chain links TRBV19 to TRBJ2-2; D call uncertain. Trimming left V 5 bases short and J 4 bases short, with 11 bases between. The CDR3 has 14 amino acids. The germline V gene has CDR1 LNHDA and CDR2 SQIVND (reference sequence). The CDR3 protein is CASSPRLSTGELFF. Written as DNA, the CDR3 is TGTGCCAGTAGTCCCCGACTTTCCACCGGGGAGCTGTTTTTT.

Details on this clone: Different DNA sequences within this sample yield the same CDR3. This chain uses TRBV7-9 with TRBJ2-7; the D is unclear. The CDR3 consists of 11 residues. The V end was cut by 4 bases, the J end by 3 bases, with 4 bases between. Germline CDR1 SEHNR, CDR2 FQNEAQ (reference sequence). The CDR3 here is CASSSYYEQYF. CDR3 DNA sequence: TGTGCCAGCAGCTCTTACTACGAGCAGTACTTC.

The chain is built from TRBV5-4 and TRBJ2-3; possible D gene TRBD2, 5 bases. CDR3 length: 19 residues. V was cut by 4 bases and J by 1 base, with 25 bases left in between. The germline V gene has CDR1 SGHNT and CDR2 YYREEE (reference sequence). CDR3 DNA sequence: TGTGCCAGCAGCGCCACCAATGGCCCATGGGGAGTTGGCACAGATACGCAGTATTTT. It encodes CASSATNGPWGVGTDTQYF.

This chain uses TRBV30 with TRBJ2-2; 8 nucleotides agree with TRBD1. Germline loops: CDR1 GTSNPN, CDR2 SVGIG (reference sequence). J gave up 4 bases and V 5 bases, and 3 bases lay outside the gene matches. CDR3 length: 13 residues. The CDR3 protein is CAWQGAGTGELFF. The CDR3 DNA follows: TGTGCCTGGCAGGGGGCAGGCACCGGGGAGCTGTTTTTT.

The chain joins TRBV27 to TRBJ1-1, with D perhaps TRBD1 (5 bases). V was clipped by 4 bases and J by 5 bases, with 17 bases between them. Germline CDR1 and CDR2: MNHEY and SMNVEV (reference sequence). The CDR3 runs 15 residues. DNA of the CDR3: TGTGCCAGCAGTTCCCGATTCGGGGGGAGAACTGAAGCTTTCTTT. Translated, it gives CASSSRFGGRTEAFF.

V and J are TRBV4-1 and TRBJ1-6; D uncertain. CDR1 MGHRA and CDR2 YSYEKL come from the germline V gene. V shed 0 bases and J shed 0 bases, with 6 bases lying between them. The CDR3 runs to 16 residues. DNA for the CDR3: TGCGCCAGCAGCCAAGAGTCGAGCTCCTATAATTCACCCCTCCACTTT. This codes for CASSQESSSYNSPLHF.

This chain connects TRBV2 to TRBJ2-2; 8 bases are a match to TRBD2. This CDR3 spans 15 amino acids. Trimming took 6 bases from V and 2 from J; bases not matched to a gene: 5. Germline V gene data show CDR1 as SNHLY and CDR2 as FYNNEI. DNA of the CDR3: TGTGCCAGCAGGCCGGGGGGGCTAAACACCGGGGAGCTGTTTTTT. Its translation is CASRPGGLNTGELFF. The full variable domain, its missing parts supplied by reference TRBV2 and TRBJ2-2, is EPEVTQTPSHQVTQMGQEVILRCVPISNHLYFYWYRQILGQKVEFLVSFYNNEISEKSEIFDDQFSVERPDGSNFTLKIRSTKLEDSAMYFCASRPGGLNTGELFFGEGSRLTVL.

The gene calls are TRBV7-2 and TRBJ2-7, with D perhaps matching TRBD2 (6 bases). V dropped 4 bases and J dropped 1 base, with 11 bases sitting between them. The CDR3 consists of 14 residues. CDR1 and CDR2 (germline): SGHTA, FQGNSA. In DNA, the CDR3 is TGTGCCAGCAGCTCCCCGGGGGTGTCCTACGAGCAGTACTTC. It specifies CASSSPGVSYEQYF.

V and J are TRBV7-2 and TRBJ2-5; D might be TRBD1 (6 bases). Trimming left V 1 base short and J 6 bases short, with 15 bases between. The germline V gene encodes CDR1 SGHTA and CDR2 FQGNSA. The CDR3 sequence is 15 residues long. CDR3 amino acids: CASSLGAQRGKTQYF. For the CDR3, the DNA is TGTGCCAGCAGCTTAGGGGCCCAGAGGGGGAAGACCCAGTACTTC.

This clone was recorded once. Written as DNA, the CDR3 is TGTGCCAGCAGTGCTCGCGGGAGGGCCGGTGAGCAGTTCTTC. Residues: CASSARGRAGEQFF. V gene TRBV6-4 combines with J gene TRBJ2-1; 9 bases align to TRBD2. Germline V gene sequence: CDR1 MRHNA, CDR2 SNTAGT. This CDR3 is built from 14 residues. V shed 4 bases and J 9 bases; nucleotides not matched to a gene: 7.

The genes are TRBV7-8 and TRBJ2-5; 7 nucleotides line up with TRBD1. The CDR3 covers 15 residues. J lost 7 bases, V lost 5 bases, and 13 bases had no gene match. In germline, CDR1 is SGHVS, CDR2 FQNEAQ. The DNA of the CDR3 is TGTGCCAGCAGCGGTAGGGACAGTCTTAGTTGGACCCAGTACTTC. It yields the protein CASSGRDSLSWTQYF.

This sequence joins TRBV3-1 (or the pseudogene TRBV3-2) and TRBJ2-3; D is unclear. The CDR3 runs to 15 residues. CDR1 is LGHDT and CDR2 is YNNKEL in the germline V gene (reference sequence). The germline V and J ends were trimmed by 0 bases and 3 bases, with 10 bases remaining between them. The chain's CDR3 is CASSQDPPRTDTQYF. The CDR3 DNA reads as TGTGCCAGCAGCCAAGATCCCCCCAGGACAGATACGCAGTATTTT.

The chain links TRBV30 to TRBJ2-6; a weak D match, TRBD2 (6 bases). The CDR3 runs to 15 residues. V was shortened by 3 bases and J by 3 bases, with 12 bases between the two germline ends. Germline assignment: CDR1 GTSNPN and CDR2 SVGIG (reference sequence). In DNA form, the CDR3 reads TGTGCCTGGAGCCCGGGAGTGGGTGGGGCCAACGTCCTGACTTTC. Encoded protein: CAWSPGVGGANVLTF.

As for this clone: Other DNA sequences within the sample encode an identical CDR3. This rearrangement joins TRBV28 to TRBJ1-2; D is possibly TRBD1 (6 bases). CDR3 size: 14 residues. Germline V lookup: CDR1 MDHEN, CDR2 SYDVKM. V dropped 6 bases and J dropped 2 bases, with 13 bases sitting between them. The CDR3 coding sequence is TGTGCCAGCAGCCCAACAGGGAGCAACTATGGCTACACCTTC. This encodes CASSPTGSNYGYTF.

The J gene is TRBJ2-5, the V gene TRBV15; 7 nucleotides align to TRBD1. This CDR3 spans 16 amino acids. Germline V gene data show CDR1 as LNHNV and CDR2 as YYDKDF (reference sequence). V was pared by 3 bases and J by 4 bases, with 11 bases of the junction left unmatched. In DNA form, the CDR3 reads TGTGCCACCAGCAGGGAGACAGGGTCCCCTCCAGAGACCCAGTACTTC. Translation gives CATSRETGSPPETQYF.

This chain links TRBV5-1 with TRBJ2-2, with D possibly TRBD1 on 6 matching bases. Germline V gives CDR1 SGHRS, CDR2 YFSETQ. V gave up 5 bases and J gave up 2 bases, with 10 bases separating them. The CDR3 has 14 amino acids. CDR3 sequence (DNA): TGCGCCAGCAGGCCGGGACACAACACCGGGGAGCTGTTTTTT. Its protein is CASRPGHNTGELFF.

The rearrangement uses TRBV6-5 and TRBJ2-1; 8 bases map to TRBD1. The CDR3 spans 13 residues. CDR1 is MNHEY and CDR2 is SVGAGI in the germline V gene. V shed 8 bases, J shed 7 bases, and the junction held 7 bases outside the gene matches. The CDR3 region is CASGQGAGNEQFF. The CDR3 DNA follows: TGTGCCAGCGGACAGGGCGCAGGGAATGAGCAGTTCTTC.

Written as DNA, the CDR3 is TGTGCCAGCAGCTCCGAGGAGGGCAATGAGCAGTTCTTC. Its protein is CASSSEEGNEQFF. The chain links TRBV11-3 to TRBJ2-1, with a possible D match to TRBD2 (6 bases). This CDR3 comprises 13 residues. V was trimmed by 4 bases and J by 6 bases, leaving 10 bases between them. Germline values: CDR1 SGHNT, CDR2 YENEEA. Full variable domain (rest looked up from reference TRBV11-3 and TRBJ2-1): EAGVVQSPRYKIIEKKQPVAFWCNPISGHNTLYWYLQNLGQGPELLIRYENEEAVDDSQLPKDRFSAERLKGVDSTLKIQPAELGDSAVYLCASSSEEGNEQFFGPGTRLTVL.

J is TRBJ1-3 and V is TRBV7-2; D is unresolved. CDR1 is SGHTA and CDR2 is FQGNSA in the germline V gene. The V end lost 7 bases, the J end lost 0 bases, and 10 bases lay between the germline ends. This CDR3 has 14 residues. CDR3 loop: CASTSGDSGNTIYF. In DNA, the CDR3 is TGTGCCAGCACCTCGGGAGACTCTGGAAACACCATATATTTT.

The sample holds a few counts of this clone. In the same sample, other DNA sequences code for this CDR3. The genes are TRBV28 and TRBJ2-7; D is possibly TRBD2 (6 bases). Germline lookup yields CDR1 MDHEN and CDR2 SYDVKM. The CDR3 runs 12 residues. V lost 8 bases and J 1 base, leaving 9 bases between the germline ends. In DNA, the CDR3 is TGTGCCAGCGGGGGGAGATCCTACGAGCAGTACTTC. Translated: CASGGRSYEQYF. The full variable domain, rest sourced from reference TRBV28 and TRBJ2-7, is DVKVTQSSRYLVKRTGEKVFLECVQDMDHENMFWYRQDPGLGLRLIYFSYDVKMKEKGDIPEGYSVSREKKERFSLILESASTNQTSMYLCASGGRSYEQYFGPGTRLTVT.

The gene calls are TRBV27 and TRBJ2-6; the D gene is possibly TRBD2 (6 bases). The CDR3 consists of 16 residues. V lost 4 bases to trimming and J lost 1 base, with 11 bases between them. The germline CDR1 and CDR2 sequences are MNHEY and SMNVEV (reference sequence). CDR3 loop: CASSSNGGSGANVLTF. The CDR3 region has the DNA TGTGCCAGCAGTTCCAATGGGGGGTCTGGGGCCAACGTCCTGACTTTC.

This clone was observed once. CDR3 loop: CASRPDRAYGYTF. The CDR3 DNA follows: TGCGCCAGCAGACCCGACAGGGCGTATGGCTACACCTTC. This chain links TRBV5-1 with TRBJ1-2, with 7 bases that match TRBD1. Unmatched junction bases numbered 6, after V lost 5 bases and J lost 5 bases. The CDR3 extends over 13 amino acids. Per germline, CDR1 SGHRS and CDR2 YFSETQ.

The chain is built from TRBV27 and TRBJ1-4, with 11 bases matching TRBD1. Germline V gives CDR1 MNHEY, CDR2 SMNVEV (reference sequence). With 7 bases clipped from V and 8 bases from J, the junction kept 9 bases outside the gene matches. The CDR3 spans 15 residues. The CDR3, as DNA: TGTGCCAGCACCGGGACAGGGGGTGCTCGGGAAAAACTGTTTTTT. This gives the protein CASTGTGGAREKLFF.